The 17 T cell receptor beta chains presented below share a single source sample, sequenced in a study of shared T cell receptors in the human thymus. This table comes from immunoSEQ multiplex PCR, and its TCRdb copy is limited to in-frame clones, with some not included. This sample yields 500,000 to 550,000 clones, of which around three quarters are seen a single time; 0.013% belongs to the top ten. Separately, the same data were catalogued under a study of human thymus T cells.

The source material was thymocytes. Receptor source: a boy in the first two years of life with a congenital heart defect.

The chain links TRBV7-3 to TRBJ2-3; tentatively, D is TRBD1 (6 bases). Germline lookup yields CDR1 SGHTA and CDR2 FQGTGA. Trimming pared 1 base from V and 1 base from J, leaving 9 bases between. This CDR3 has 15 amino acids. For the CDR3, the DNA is TGTGCCAGCAGCTTAAAGGGGGTAGGCACAGATACGCAGTATTTT. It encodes CASSLKGVGTDTQYF.

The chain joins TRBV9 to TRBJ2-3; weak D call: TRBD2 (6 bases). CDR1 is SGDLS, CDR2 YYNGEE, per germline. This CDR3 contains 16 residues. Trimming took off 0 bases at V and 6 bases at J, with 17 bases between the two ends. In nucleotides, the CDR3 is TGTGCCAGCAGCGTAGATCCCAGCGGAGGGAGCGATACGCAGTATTTT. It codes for CASSVDPSGGSDTQYF.

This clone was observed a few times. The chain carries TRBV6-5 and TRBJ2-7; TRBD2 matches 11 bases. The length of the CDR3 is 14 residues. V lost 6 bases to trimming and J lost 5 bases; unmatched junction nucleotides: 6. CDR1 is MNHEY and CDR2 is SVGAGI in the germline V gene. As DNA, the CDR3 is TGTGCCAGCAGGAGAACTAGCGGGAGACACGAGCAGTACTTC. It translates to CASRRTSGRHEQYF.

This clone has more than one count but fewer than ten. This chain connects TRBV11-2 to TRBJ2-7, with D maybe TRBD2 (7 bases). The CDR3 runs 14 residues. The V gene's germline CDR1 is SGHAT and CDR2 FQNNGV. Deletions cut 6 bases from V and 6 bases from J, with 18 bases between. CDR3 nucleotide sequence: TGTGCCAGCAGGGGGGGCGGGAGTAAATGCGAGCAGTACTTC. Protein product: CASRGGGSKCEQYF.

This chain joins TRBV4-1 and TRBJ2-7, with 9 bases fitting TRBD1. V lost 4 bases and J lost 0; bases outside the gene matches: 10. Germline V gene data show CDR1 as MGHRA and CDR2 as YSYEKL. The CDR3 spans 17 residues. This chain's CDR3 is CASSPPGQGTPSYEQYF. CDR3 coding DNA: TGCGCCAGCAGCCCTCCGGGACAGGGAACCCCCTCCTACGAGCAGTACTTC.

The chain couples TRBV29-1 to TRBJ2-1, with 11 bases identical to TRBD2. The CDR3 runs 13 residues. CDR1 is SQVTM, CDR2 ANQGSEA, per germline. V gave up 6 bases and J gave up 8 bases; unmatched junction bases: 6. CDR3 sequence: CSVRGTSGDEQFF. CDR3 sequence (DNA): TGCAGCGTCCGAGGGACTAGCGGTGATGAGCAGTTCTTC.

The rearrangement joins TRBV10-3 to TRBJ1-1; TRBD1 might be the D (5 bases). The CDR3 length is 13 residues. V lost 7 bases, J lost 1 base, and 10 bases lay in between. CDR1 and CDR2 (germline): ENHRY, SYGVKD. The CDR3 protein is CAITRGENTEAFF. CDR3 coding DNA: TGTGCCATCACGCGGGGGGAGAACACTGAAGCTTTCTTT.

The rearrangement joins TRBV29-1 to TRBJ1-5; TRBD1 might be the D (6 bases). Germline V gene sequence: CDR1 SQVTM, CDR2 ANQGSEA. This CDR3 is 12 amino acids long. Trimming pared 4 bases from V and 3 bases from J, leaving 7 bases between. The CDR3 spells CSVGTANQPQHF. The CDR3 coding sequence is TGCAGCGTTGGGACAGCCAATCAGCCCCAGCATTTT.

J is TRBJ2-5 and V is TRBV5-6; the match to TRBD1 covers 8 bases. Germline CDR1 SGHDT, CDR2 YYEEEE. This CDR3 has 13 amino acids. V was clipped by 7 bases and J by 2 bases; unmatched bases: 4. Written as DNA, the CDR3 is TGTGCCAGCGGGGGACAGGCACAAGAGACCCAGTACTTC. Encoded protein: CASGGQAQETQYF. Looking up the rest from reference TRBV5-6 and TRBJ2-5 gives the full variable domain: DAGVTQSPTHLIKTRGQQVTLRCSPKSGHDTVSWYQQALGQGPQFIFQYYEEEERQRGNFPDRFSGHQFPNYSSELNVNALLLGDSALYLCASGGQAQETQYFGPGTRLLVL.

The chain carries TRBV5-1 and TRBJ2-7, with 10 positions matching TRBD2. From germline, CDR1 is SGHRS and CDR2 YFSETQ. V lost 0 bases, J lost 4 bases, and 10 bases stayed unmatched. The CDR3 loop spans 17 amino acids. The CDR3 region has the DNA TGCGCCAGCAGCTTGGCCGTAGCGGGAGGTTCTCCGTACGAGCAGTACTTC. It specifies CASSLAVAGGSPYEQYF.

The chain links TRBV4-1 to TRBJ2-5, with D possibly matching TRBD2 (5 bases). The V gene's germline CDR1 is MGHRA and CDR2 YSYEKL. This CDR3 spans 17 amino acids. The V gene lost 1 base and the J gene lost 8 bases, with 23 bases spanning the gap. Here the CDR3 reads CASSQGRRRVPGDTQYF. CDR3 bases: TGCGCCAGCAGCCAAGGACGAAGGCGGGTGCCTGGGGATACCCAGTACTTC.

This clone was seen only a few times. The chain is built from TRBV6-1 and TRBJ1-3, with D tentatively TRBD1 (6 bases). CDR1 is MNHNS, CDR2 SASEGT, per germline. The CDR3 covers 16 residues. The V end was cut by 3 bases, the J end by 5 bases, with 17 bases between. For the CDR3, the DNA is TGTGCCAGCAGTGATTCGAGGGAGGGGGGGAGAAACACCATATATTTT. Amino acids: CASSDSREGGRNTIYF.

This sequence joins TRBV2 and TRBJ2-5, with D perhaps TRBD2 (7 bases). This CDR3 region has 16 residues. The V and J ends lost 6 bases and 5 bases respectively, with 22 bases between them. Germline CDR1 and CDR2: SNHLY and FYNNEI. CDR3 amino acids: CASRNHGRERGETQYF. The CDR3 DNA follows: TGTGCCAGCAGGAACCACGGGCGGGAGAGGGGGGAGACCCAGTACTTC.

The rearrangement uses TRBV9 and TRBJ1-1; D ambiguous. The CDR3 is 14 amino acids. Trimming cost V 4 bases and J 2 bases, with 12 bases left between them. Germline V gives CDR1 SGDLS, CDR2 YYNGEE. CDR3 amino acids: CASSSSQVNTEAFF. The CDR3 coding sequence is TGTGCCAGCAGCTCAAGTCAGGTAAACACTGAAGCTTTCTTT.

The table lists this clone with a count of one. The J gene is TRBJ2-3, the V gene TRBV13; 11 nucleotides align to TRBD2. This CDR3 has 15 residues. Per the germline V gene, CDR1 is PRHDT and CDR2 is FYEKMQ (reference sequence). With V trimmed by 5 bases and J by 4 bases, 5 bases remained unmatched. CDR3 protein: CASSLTSGTPDTQYF. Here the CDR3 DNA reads TGTGCCAGCAGCCTGACTAGCGGGACCCCAGATACGCAGTATTTT.

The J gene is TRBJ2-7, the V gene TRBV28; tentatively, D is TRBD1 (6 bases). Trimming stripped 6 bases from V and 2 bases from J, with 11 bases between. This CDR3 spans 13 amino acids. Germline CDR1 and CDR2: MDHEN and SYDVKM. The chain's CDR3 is CASRGDTAYEQYF. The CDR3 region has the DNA TGTGCCAGCAGGGGGGACACTGCCTACGAGCAGTACTTC.

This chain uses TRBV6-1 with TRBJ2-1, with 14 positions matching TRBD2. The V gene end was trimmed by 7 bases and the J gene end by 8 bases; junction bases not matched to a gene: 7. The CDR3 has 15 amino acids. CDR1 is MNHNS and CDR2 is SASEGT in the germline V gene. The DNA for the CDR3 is TGTGCCAGCATGGGACTAGCGGGAGATAGGGATGAGCAGTTCTTC. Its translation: CASMGLAGDRDEQFF.